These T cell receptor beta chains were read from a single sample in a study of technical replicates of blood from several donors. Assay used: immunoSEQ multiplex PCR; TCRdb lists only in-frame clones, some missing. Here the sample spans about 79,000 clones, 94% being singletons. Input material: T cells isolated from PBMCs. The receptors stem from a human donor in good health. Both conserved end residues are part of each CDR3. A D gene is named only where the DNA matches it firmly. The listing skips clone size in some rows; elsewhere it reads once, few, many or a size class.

CDR3 DNA: TGTGCCAGCTCTTCCCTGCCTAGCTCCTATAATTCACCCCTCCACTTT
CDR3 protein: CASSSLPSSYNSPLHF
D gene: -
J gene: TRBJ1-6
clone size: -
V gene: TRBV18

CDR3 DNA: TGTGCCAGCATCAGGGGGCTTGGCTACACCTTC
CDR3 protein: CASIRGLGYTF
D gene: TRBD1
J gene: TRBJ1-2
clone size: -
V gene: TRBV2

CDR3 DNA: TGTGCCAGCAGCTCCGACGGGACTAGCGGCTACGAGCAGTACTTC
CDR3 protein: CASSSDGTSGYEQYF
D gene: TRBD2
J gene: TRBJ2-7
clone size: -
V gene: TRBV11-1

CDR3 DNA: TGTGCCAGCAGCTTGGTCCTCAGCATAGGTACTACAGGGGAGTATGGCTACACCTTC
CDR3 protein: CASSLVLSIGTTGEYGYTF
D gene: TRBD1
J gene: TRBJ1-2
clone size: -
V gene: TRBV5-6

CDR3 DNA: TGTGCCAGCAGCTTAGTGATGGGATCGGGAACTGAAGCTTTCTTT
CDR3 protein: CASSLVMGSGTEAFF
D gene: -
J gene: TRBJ1-1
clone size: -
V gene: TRBV5-6

CDR3 DNA: TGTGCCAGCAGTCTAGACAGGGACTATGGCTACACCTTC
CDR3 protein: CASSLDRDYGYTF
D gene: TRBD1
J gene: TRBJ1-2
clone size: -
V gene: TRBV28

CDR3 DNA: TGTGCCAGCAGTTTCCTACAGGGGGGACGCAATGAGCAGTTCTTC
CDR3 protein: CASSFLQGGRNEQFF
D gene: TRBD1
J gene: TRBJ2-1
clone size: -
V gene: TRBV28

CDR3 DNA: TGTGCCAGCAAGGGACTACTTAGCACAGATACGCAGTATTTT
CDR3 protein: CASKGLLSTDTQYF
D gene: TRBD2
J gene: TRBJ2-3
clone size: once
V gene: TRBV6-5

CDR3 DNA: TGCGCCAGCAGCTCCCAACCGGGACAGGGAGAGGACACTGAAGCTTTCTTT
CDR3 protein: CASSSQPGQGEDTEAFF
D gene: TRBD1
J gene: TRBJ1-1
clone size: -
V gene: TRBV5-1

CDR3 DNA: TGCAGCGTTGAAAACCGGGACAGGCACTCCTACGAGCAGTACTTC
CDR3 protein: CSVENRDRHSYEQYF
D gene: TRBD1
J gene: TRBJ2-7
clone size: -
V gene: TRBV29-1

CDR3 DNA: TGTGCCAGCAGTTCCCCAAATCCAGGGAACCGATACGAGCAGTACTTC
CDR3 protein: CASSSPNPGNRYEQYF
D gene: -
J gene: TRBJ2-7
clone size: -
V gene: TRBV27

CDR3 DNA: TGTGCCATCAGAGGGGACAGTAACTATGGCTACACCTTC
CDR3 protein: CAIRGDSNYGYTF
D gene: TRBD1
J gene: TRBJ1-2
clone size: -
V gene: TRBV10-3

CDR3 DNA: TGCGCCAGCAGCCCTGGCGGGACAGACGGAAACACCATATATTTT
CDR3 protein: CASSPGGTDGNTIYF
D gene: TRBD1
J gene: TRBJ1-3
clone size: once
V gene: TRBV5-1

CDR3 DNA: TGCGCCAGCAGCCCGGGGATGTGGGAAAAGTACACTGAAGCTTTCTTT
CDR3 protein: CASSPGMWEKYTEAFF
D gene: -
J gene: TRBJ1-1
clone size: -
V gene: TRBV4-1

CDR3 DNA: TGTGCCAGCAGTTTAAAGCCCTGGACAGTTTTGTTCGGCTACACCTTC
CDR3 protein: CASSLKPWTVLFGYTF
D gene: -
J gene: TRBJ1-2
clone size: -
V gene: TRBV28

CDR3 DNA: TGCAGCGTTGGATCCCAGGGACAGCCCCAGCATTTT
CDR3 protein: CSVGSQGQPQHF
D gene: -
J gene: TRBJ1-5
clone size: -
V gene: TRBV29-1

CDR3 DNA: TGCGCCAGCAGCCCGGGGACTACAACCACAGATACGCAGTATTTT
CDR3 protein: CASSPGTTTTDTQYF
D gene: TRBD2
J gene: TRBJ2-3
clone size: -
V gene: TRBV4-1

CDR3 DNA: TGTGCCAGCAGCTCGGACAGGGTCCAAGAGACCCAGTACTTC
CDR3 protein: CASSSDRVQETQYF
D gene: TRBD1
J gene: TRBJ2-5
clone size: -
V gene: TRBV7-2

CDR3 DNA: TGTGCCAGCAGTTTACCTAGCGGAATCTACAATGAGCAGTTCTTC
CDR3 protein: CASSLPSGIYNEQFF
D gene: TRBD2
J gene: TRBJ2-1
clone size: -
V gene: TRBV28

CDR3 DNA: TGCGCCAGCAGCTTGGGTACTAGCTTTATTACAGATACGCAGTATTTT
CDR3 protein: CASSLGTSFITDTQYF
D gene: -
J gene: TRBJ2-3
clone size: -
V gene: TRBV5-1

CDR3 DNA: TGTGCCAGCACGGGGACAGGGGGCATCGCTAATGAAAAACTGTTTTTT
CDR3 protein: CASTGTGGIANEKLFF
D gene: TRBD1
J gene: TRBJ1-4
clone size: -
V gene: TRBV7-2

CDR3 DNA: TGTGCCAGCAGCTCGGGGGGGGCTAGCAATCAGCCCCAGCATTTT
CDR3 protein: CASSSGGASNQPQHF
D gene: -
J gene: TRBJ1-5
clone size: -
V gene: TRBV7-6

CDR3 DNA: TGTGCCAGCAGCCCTCGCGTTAGGGCAGGGGGAGGCACAGATACGCAGTATTTT
CDR3 protein: CASSPRVRAGGGTDTQYF
D gene: TRBD1
J gene: TRBJ2-3
clone size: -
V gene: TRBV9

CDR3 DNA: TGCGCCAGCAGCCAGGGAATAGCGGGGATGTTCTTC
CDR3 protein: CASSQGIAGMFF
D gene: TRBD2
J gene: TRBJ2-1
clone size: -
V gene: TRBV4-1

CDR3 DNA: TGTGCCAGCAGCCCAGACAAGTACGAGCAGTACTTC
CDR3 protein: CASSPDKYEQYF
D gene: -
J gene: TRBJ2-7
clone size: -
V gene: TRBV9

CDR3 DNA: TGCGCCAGCAGCCAAGATTGGGCCCAAACCTTCTACGAGCAGTACTTC
CDR3 protein: CASSQDWAQTFYEQYF
D gene: -
J gene: TRBJ2-7
clone size: -
V gene: TRBV4-1

CDR3 DNA: TGTGCCAGCAGGGACCCGGGACTCGGCACAGATACGCAGTATTTT
CDR3 protein: CASRDPGLGTDTQYF
D gene: -
J gene: TRBJ2-3
clone size: -
V gene: TRBV6-1

CDR3 DNA: TGTGCCAGCAGTACGCACACCTACGAGCAGTACTTC
CDR3 protein: CASSTHTYEQYF
D gene: -
J gene: TRBJ2-7
clone size: few
V gene: TRBV6-5

CDR3 DNA: TGTGCCAGCAGCTCCAGGGGGGAGGTGAGCTACACCTTC
CDR3 protein: CASSSRGEVSYTF
D gene: TRBD1
J gene: TRBJ1-2
clone size: -
V gene: TRBV6-6

CDR3 DNA: TGTGCCAGCAGTCCACTCCCCACAGGGACAACTGAAGCTTTCTTT
CDR3 protein: CASSPLPTGTTEAFF
D gene: -
J gene: TRBJ1-1
clone size: -
V gene: TRBV27

CDR3 DNA: TGTGCCAGTAGCGTTCCGGGTAGGACTGAAGCTTTCTTT
CDR3 protein: CASSVPGRTEAFF
D gene: -
J gene: TRBJ1-1
clone size: -
V gene: TRBV19

CDR3 DNA: TGTGCCAGCAGTTTAGGCATATTAGCCAAAAACATTCAGTACTTC
CDR3 protein: CASSLGILAKNIQYF
D gene: -
J gene: TRBJ2-4
clone size: -
V gene: TRBV27

CDR3 DNA: TGTGCCAGCAGCCAGAGACTAGCGGGGAACCTTAAAAACATTCAGTACTTC
CDR3 protein: CASSQRLAGNLKNIQYF
D gene: TRBD2
J gene: TRBJ2-4
clone size: -
V gene: TRBV7-6

CDR3 DNA: TGTGCCAGCCGGACAGGGCAGCCTAATGAAAAACTGTTTTTT
CDR3 protein: CASRTGQPNEKLFF
D gene: TRBD1
J gene: TRBJ1-4
clone size: once
V gene: TRBV28

CDR3 DNA: TGTGCCAGCAGAGAGTCAGGGTTTAGGGCTGAAGCTTTCTTT
CDR3 protein: CASRESGFRAEAFF
D gene: -
J gene: TRBJ1-1
clone size: -
V gene: TRBV6-1

CDR3 DNA: TGTGCCAGCAGTGGAGGAGGAGGGGCCAACGTCCTGACTTTC
CDR3 protein: CASSGGGGANVLTF
D gene: -
J gene: TRBJ2-6
clone size: -
V gene: TRBV2

CDR3 DNA: TGTGCCAGCTGCGTAACGGGAGGGCTCCAAGAGACCCAGTACTTC
CDR3 protein: CASCVTGGLQETQYF
D gene: TRBD2
J gene: TRBJ2-5
clone size: -
V gene: TRBV2

CDR3 DNA: TGTGCCAGCTCACCAGGGTCTCGCCAGGGTGCGGCCCAGTACTTC
CDR3 protein: CASSPGSRQGAAQYF
D gene: -
J gene: TRBJ2-5
clone size: -
V gene: TRBV18

CDR3 DNA: TGTGCCAGCAGTTCCCAAACAGCTAACTGGGGCTACACCTTC
CDR3 protein: CASSSQTANWGYTF
D gene: -
J gene: TRBJ1-2
clone size: once
V gene: TRBV6-5

CDR3 DNA: TGTGCCAGCTCACCAACAGGGGGCCAAGAGACCCAGTACTTC
CDR3 protein: CASSPTGGQETQYF
D gene: TRBD1
J gene: TRBJ2-5
clone size: -
V gene: TRBV18

CDR3 DNA: TGTGCCAGCACTCACCCTCCATCTGGAAACACCATATATTTT
CDR3 protein: CASTHPPSGNTIYF
D gene: -
J gene: TRBJ1-3
clone size: -
V gene: TRBV19

CDR3 DNA: TGTGCGACAAGTCCAGGACAGGGGGTTTTCCACGAGCAGTACTTC
CDR3 protein: CATSPGQGVFHEQYF
D gene: TRBD1
J gene: TRBJ2-7
clone size: once
V gene: TRBV25-1

CDR3 DNA: TGTGCCAGCAGCGTAGCTAGCGGGGCGTCCTACGAGCAGTACTTC
CDR3 protein: CASSVASGASYEQYF
D gene: TRBD2
J gene: TRBJ2-7
clone size: -
V gene: TRBV9

CDR3 DNA: TGTGCCTGGAGGACTAGCGGGGGGGCGGCCCAGTACTTC
CDR3 protein: CAWRTSGGAAQYF
D gene: TRBD2
J gene: TRBJ2-5
clone size: -
V gene: TRBV30

CDR3 DNA: TGTGCCAGCAGCTTAGCTAGCGGGAGGTCCCACGAGCAGTACTTC
CDR3 protein: CASSLASGRSHEQYF
D gene: TRBD2
J gene: TRBJ2-7
clone size: -
V gene: TRBV7-9

CDR3 DNA: TGTGCCAGCAGTTTAAAACAACAGGCCTACGAGCAGTACTTC
CDR3 protein: CASSLKQQAYEQYF
D gene: -
J gene: TRBJ2-7
clone size: -
V gene: TRBV27

CDR3 DNA: TGTGCCAGCAGCTTGAGCCAGGGGGACACAGATACGCAGTATTTT
CDR3 protein: CASSLSQGDTDTQYF
D gene: TRBD1
J gene: TRBJ2-3
clone size: -
V gene: TRBV11-3

CDR3 DNA: TGTGCCAGCAGCTTGGGGGGAGCTAGTCTCGGAAACACCATATATTTT
CDR3 protein: CASSLGGASLGNTIYF
D gene: -
J gene: TRBJ1-3
clone size: -
V gene: TRBV5-4

CDR3 DNA: TGCGCCAGCAGCTTGGACTCAAACCGCGGAGATACGCAGTATTTT
CDR3 protein: CASSLDSNRGDTQYF
D gene: -
J gene: TRBJ2-3
clone size: -
V gene: TRBV5-1

CDR3 DNA: TGTGCCAGCACTCTAAGCCCCCCGGGGGGCAGGGATGAGCAGTTCTTC
CDR3 protein: CASTLSPPGGRDEQFF
D gene: -
J gene: TRBJ2-1
clone size: -
V gene: TRBV27

CDR3 DNA: TGTGCCAGCAGCTTAAGAGGGACTGAAGCTTTCTTT
CDR3 protein: CASSLRGTEAFF
D gene: -
J gene: TRBJ1-1
clone size: -
V gene: TRBV7-9